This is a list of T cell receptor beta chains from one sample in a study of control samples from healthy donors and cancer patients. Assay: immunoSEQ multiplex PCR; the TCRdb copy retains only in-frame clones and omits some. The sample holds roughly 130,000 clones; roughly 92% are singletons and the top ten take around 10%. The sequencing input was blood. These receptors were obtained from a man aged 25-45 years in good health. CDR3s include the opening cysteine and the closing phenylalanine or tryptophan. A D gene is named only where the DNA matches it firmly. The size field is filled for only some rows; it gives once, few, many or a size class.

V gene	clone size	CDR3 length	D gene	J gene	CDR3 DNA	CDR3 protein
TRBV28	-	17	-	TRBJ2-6	TGTGCCAGCAGTCCTCACCTAGGGGACGCTGGGGCCAACGTCCTGACTTTC	CASSPHLGDAGANVLTF
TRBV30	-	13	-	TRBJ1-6	TGTGCCTGGACTCTATCTGGGAATTCACCCCTCCACTTT	CAWTLSGNSPLHF
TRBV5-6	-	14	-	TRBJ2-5	TGTGCCAGCAGCTTCGATCTAGCGCGAGGGACCCAGTACTTC	CASSFDLARGTQYF
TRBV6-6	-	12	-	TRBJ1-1	TGTGCCAGCAGAGACCAACTCGCTGAAGCTTTCTTT	CASRDQLAEAFF
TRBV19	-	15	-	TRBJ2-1	TGTGCCAGCCACCCGGGGGAGTTGGGCTACAATGAGCAGTTCTTC	CASHPGELGYNEQFF
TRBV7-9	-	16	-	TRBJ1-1	TGTGCCAGCAGCACACCCTATAGGTCCATGAACACTGAAGCTTTCTTT	CASSTPYRSMNTEAFF
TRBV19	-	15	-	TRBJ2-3	TGTGCCAGTTCTTATTCTAGCGTGAGCACAGATACGCAGTATTTT	CASSYSSVSTDTQYF
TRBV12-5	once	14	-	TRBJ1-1	TGTGCTAGTGGTCTTCTATCCATGAACACTGAAGCTTTCTTT	CASGLLSMNTEAFF
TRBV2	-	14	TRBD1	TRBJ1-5	TGTGCCAGCAGTCCTACAGGGGGCAATCAGCCCCAGCATTTT	CASSPTGGNQPQHF
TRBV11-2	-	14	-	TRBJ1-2	TGTGCCAGCAGCTGGGGACGGGGGGGTTATGGCTACACCTTC	CASSWGRGGYGYTF
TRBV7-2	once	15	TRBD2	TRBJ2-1	TGTGCCAGCAGCCCACCGGGACTAAACGGGAATGAGCAGTTCTTC	CASSPPGLNGNEQFF
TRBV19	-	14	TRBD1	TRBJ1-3	TGTGCCAGCCGACCCGACAGGGCTGGAAACACCATATATTTT	CASRPDRAGNTIYF
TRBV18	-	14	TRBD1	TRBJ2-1	TGTGCCAGCTCACCATGGACAGGGGAGAATGAGCAGTTCTTC	CASSPWTGENEQFF
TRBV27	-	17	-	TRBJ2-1	TGTGCCAGCAGTTTAGGAGGGTCTACCAGACTCTCGAATGAGCAGTTCTTC	CASSLGGSTRLSNEQFF
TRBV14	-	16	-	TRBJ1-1	TGTGCCAGCAGCCAGGTAGTAGGGACTATGAACACTGAAGCTTTCTTT	CASSQVVGTMNTEAFF
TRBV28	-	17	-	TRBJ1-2	TGTGCCAGCAGTACCTCGACAGCGCCTCGGGCTAACTATGGCTACACCTTC	CASSTSTAPRANYGYTF
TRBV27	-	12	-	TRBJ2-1	TGTGCCAGCAGTTTATCATGGGATGAGCAGTTCTTC	CASSLSWDEQFF
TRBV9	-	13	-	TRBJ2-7	TGTGCCAGCAGCGTAGGGTGGGGGGCCGAGCAGTACTTC	CASSVGWGAEQYF
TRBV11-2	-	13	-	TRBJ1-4	TGTGCCAGCAGCTTATGGTCGGATGAAAAACTGTTTTTT	CASSLWSDEKLFF
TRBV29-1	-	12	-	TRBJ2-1	TGCAGCGTTGCGGATGGTCGGGCTGAGCAGTTCTTC	CSVADGRAEQFF
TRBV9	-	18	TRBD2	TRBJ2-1	TGTGCCAGCAGCGTAGTAGGTAGCGGGACGGGGGGCTACAATGAGCAGTTCTTC	CASSVVGSGTGGYNEQFF
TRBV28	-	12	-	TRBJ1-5	TGTGCCAGCAGTTACGTTATTCAGCCCCAGCATTTT	CASSYVIQPQHF
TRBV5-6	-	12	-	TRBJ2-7	TGTGCCAGCAGCTTCGGGACGACGGGGCAGTACTTC	CASSFGTTGQYF
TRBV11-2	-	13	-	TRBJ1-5	TGTGCCAGCCGCGGTCCCATCAATCAGCCCCAGCATTTT	CASRGPINQPQHF
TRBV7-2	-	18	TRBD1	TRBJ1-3	TGTGCCAGCAGCTTAGCTCTCGACAGGGTGTACTCTGGAAACACCATATATTTT	CASSLALDRVYSGNTIYF
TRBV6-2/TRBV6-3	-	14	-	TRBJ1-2	TGTGCCAGCAGTTGGGGATACAGAGTTGAGGGCTACACCTTC	CASSWGYRVEGYTF
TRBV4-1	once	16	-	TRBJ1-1	TGCGCCAGCAGCCCCGGGGGGAGGGCTCGGAACACTGAAGCTTTCTTT	CASSPGGRARNTEAFF
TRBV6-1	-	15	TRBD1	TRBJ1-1	TGTGCCAGCAGAGAAGACAGGGGCCTCAACACTGAAGCTTTCTTT	CASREDRGLNTEAFF
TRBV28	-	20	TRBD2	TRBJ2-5	TGTGCCAGCAGTTTTCGGGGGACGGATGGACTAGCGGGACTCCAAGAGACCCAGTACTTC	CASSFRGTDGLAGLQETQYF
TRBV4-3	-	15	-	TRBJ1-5	TGCGCCAGCAGCCAAGATTTAGGGGTTACTCAGCCCCAGCATTTT	CASSQDLGVTQPQHF
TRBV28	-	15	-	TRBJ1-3	TGTGCCAGCAGGGACCGACGGGGGATTAGAAACACCATATATTTT	CASRDRRGIRNTIYF
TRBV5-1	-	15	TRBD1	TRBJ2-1	TGCGCCAGCAGCGCCGGGACAGGCGGCGGAAATGAGCAGTTCTTC	CASSAGTGGGNEQFF
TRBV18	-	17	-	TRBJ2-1	TGTGCCAGCTCACCACCGACGCTGCCTAGAGCCTACAATGAGCAGTTCTTC	CASSPPTLPRAYNEQFF
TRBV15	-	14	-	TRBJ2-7	TGTGCCACCAGCAGAACAGGTCCCGCCTACGAGCAGTACTTC	CATSRTGPAYEQYF
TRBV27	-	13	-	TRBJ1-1	TGTGCCAGCAGTTTTTACAGGAACACTGAAGCTTTCTTT	CASSFYRNTEAFF
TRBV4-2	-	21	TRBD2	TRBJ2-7	TGTGCCAGCAGCCGCGGAGGACCGGGGCTAGCGGGAGGGCCACACACCTACGAGCAGTACTTC	CASSRGGPGLAGGPHTYEQYF
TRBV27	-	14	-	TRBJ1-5	TGTGCCAGCAGTGGGGCAGCCGCAGGGCAGCCCCAGCATTTT	CASSGAAAGQPQHF
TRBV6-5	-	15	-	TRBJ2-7	TGTGCCAGCAGTTACTCGGCGGCAAGCTCCTACGAGCAGTACTTC	CASSYSAASSYEQYF
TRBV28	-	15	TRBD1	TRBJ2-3	TGTGCCAGCAGTTCCACCGGGACAGGGGACCATACGCAGTATTTT	CASSSTGTGDHTQYF
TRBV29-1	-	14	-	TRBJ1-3	TGCAGCGTTGATGGTAGTCTCTCTGGAAACACCATATATTTT	CSVDGSLSGNTIYF
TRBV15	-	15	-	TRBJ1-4	TGTGCCACCAGCAGAGCTCCGGGCCTTAATGAAAAACTGTTTTTT	CATSRAPGLNEKLFF
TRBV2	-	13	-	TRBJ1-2	TGTGCCAGCAGTGAGATAGGGGGCTATGGCTACACCTTC	CASSEIGGYGYTF
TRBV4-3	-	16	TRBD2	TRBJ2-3	TGCGCCAGCAGCCAACGAATAGCGGGAGAAGTAGATACGCAGTATTTT	CASSQRIAGEVDTQYF
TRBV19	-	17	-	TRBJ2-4	TGTGCCAGTACTCAGAGGTTCGCGGGACCCGCCAAAAACATTCAGTACTTC	CASTQRFAGPAKNIQYF
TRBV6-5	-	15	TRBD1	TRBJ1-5	TGTGCCAGCAGTTACCCGGGACAGAACAATCAGCCCCAGCATTTT	CASSYPGQNNQPQHF
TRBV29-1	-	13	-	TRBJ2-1	TGCAGCGCGGGATATATCTCCTACAATGAGCAGTTCTTC	CSAGYISYNEQFF
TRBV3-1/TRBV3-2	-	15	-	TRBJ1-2	TGTGCCAGCAGCCAAGCCGGGACCAGAGGACATGGCTACACCTTC	CASSQAGTRGHGYTF
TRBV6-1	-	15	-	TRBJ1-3	TGTGCCAGCAGTGAAGTCGGCAGGGTCGGAAACACCATATATTTT	CASSEVGRVGNTIYF
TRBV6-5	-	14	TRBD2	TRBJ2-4	TGTGCCACCCTAGCGGGGGGGACCAAAAACATTCAGTACTTC	CATLAGGTKNIQYF
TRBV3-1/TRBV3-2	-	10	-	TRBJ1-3	TGTGCCAGCAGCGGAAACACCATATATTTT	CASSGNTIYF
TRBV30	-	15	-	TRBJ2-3	TGTGCCTGGAGTGTAGGGTACAGGGCGGAAGATACGCAGTATTTT	CAWSVGYRAEDTQYF
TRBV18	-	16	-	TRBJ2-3	TGTGCCAGCTCACCTTGGGAAGGGGCTGCTAGCGCCACGCAGTATTTT	CASSPWEGAASATQYF
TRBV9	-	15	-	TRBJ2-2	TGTGCCAGCAGCGTAGGTCCAGCCTACACCGGGGAGCTGTTTTTT	CASSVGPAYTGELFF
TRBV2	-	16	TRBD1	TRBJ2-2	TGTGCCAGCAGTGCCAAGAGGACAGGGACGGCCGGGGAGCTGTTTTTT	CASSAKRTGTAGELFF
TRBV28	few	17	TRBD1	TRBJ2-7	TGTGCCACCGAAACGAGCCTCGGACAGGGGAGCTCCTACGAGCAGTACTTC	CATETSLGQGSSYEQYF
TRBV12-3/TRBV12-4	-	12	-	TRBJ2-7	TGTGCCAGCAGTTTGGGGAACTACGAGCAGTACTTC	CASSLGNYEQYF
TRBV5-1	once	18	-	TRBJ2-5	TGCGCCAGCAGCAAATCAGTCGGGCAGGGGAAAGGGCAAGAGACCCAGTACTTC	CASSKSVGQGKGQETQYF
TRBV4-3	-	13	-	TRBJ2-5	TGCGCCAGCAGCCAAGACAGCCAGGGGACCCAGTACTTC	CASSQDSQGTQYF
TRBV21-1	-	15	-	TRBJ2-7	TGTGCCACCTCCAACGGCAGGGCGGCATCCTACGAGCAGTACTTC	CATSNGRAASYEQYF